The clone carrying this T cell receptor (beta chain) was seen a few times. From the 5' RACE reads, TCRdb called clonotypes with MiXCR, one entry per CDR3 protein. The profile shows about 530,000 distinct CDR3 sequences, 20% to 25% of them singletons. This entry comes from a study of identical twins. The ends were cut back, 2 bases at V and 9 bases at J, with 12 bases in the middle. Germline CDR1 SGHRS, CDR2 YFSETQ. This CDR3 contains 13 residues. This sample also appeared in a second study, on yellow fever vaccine responses in identical twins.

This chain connects TRBV5-1 to TRBJ2-1; TRBD2 might be the D (5 bases). Material: CD4+ T cells sorted from blood. This TCR was sampled from a woman younger than 30 in good health. The CDR3 sequence is CASSFGQAGEQFF. CDR3 DNA: TGCGCCAGCAGCTTTGGCCAGGCGGGTGAGCAGTTCTTC.